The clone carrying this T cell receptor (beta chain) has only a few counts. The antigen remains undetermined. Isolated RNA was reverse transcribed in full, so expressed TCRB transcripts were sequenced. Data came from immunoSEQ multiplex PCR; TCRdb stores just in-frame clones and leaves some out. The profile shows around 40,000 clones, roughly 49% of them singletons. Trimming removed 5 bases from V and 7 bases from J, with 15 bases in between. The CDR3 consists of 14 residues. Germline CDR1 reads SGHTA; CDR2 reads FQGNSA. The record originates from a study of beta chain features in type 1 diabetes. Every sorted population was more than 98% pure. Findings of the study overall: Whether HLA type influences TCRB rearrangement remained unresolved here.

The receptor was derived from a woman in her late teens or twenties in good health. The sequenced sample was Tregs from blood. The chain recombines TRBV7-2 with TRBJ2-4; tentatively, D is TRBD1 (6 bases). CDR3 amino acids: CASSPETGENIQYF. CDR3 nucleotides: TGTGCCAGCAGCCCGGAGACAGGCGAGAACATTCAGTACTTC.